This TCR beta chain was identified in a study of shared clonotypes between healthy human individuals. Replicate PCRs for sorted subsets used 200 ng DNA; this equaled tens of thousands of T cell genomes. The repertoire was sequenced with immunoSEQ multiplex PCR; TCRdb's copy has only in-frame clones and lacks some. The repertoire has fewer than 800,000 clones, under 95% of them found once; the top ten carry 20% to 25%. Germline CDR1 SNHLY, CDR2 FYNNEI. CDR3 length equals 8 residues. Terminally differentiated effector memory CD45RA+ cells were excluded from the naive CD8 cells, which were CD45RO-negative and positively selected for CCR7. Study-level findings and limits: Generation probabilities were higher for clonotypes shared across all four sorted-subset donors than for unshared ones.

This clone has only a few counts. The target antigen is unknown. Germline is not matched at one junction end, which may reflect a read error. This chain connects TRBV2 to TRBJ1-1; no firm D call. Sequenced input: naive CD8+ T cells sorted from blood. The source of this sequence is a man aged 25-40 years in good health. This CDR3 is CASSEDLF. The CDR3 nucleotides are TGTGCCAGCAGTGAGGATCTATTT.